These 15 T cell receptor beta chains came from one sample sequenced in a study of regulatory T cells in long-lasting Graves disease. For TCR beta, libraries came from iRepertoire HTBI primers and Arm-PCR of CDR3 regions. One entry per CDR3 protein, called by TCRdb with MiXCR from the multiplex PCR reads. The data show about 290,000 distinct CDR3 sequences, with 22% seen just once and 56% held by the top ten. Time point here: persistent/refractory GD, antithyroid drugs over 5 years with positive TRAb. From RNA extracted from PBMCs, the TCR library was made. The sequences come from peripheral blood mononuclear cells (PBMCs), collected when the disease was refractory, from a patient treated with antithyroid drugs. These receptors came from a female donor with Graves disease.

This sequence joins TRBV9 and TRBJ1-6; 7 bases match TRBD1. The CDR3 length is 14 residues. V shed 4 bases and J 4 bases; nucleotides not matched to a gene: 2. The germline gives CDR1 SGDLS, CDR2 YYNGEE. The CDR3 spells CASSWGQYNSPLHF. CDR3 DNA sequence: TGTGCCAGCAGCTGGGGACAGTATAATTCACCCCTCCACTTT.

V is TRBV7-2 and J is TRBJ1-2, with D tentatively TRBD1 (6 bases). The CDR3 sequence is 17 residues long. Germline lookup yields CDR1 SGHTA and CDR2 FQGNSA. With 2 bases removed from V and 0 bases from J, the gap between germline ends came to 16 bases. CDR3 residues: CASSLFGGQRANYGYTF. CDR3 nucleotides: TGTGCCAGCAGCTTATTCGGGGGCCAGAGAGCTAACTATGGCTACACCTTC.

The chain employs TRBV7-2 and TRBJ2-3; 7 bases are shared with TRBD1. The CDR3 extends over 16 amino acids. V was clipped by 4 bases and J by 0 bases; unmatched bases: 7. Germline lookup yields CDR1 SGHTA and CDR2 FQGNSA. In DNA form, the CDR3 reads TGTGCCAGCAGCTCTCGGGACAGAGTAAGCACAGATACGCAGTATTTT. It is translated as CASSSRDRVSTDTQYF.

Turning to this clonotype: A much larger clone differs by one base, so this may be a read error. The chain employs TRBV7-3 and TRBJ2-6; 9 bases fit TRBD1. J gave up 2 bases and V 4 bases, and 9 bases lay outside the gene matches. CDR3 length: 18 amino acids. Germline V CDR1 and CDR2: SGHTA, FQGTGA. This CDR3 reads CASSSPGQGFPGANVLTF. The CDR3 region has the DNA TGTGCCAGCAGCTCCCCGGGACAGGGATTCCCTGGGGCCAACGTCCTGACTTTC.

There are many counts of this clonotype. The chain recombines TRBV7-2 with TRBJ1-3; weak D call: TRBD1 (6 bases). This CDR3 is built from 16 residues. Trimming stripped 1 base from V and 3 bases from J, with 13 bases between. CDR1 is SGHTA and CDR2 is FQGNSA in the germline V gene. The CDR3 DNA reads as TGTGCCAGCAGCTTAGAGCTACAGGGACATGGAAACACCATATATTTT. Protein sequence: CASSLELQGHGNTIYF.

J is TRBJ2-1 and V is TRBV20-1, with a tentative D call TRBD2 (5 bases). The CDR3 has 18 residues. Trimming pared 0 bases from V and 1 base from J, leaving 19 bases between. The germline V gene encodes CDR1 DFQATT and CDR2 SNEGSKA (reference sequence). This CDR3 is CSARDSKGESFSYNEQFF. For the CDR3, the DNA is TGCAGTGCTAGAGATTCCAAGGGAGAATCGTTTTCCTACAATGAGCAGTTCTTC.

This clonotype turned up a few times. The chain links TRBV30 to TRBJ1-2, with a weak D call TRBD1 (5 bases). The ends were cut back, 5 bases at V and 8 bases at J, with 15 bases in the middle. The length of the CDR3 is 12 residues. Germline CDR1 GTSNPN, CDR2 SVGIG (reference sequence). The CDR3 sequence: CAWSTGDEGYTF. The CDR3 DNA sequence: TGTGCCTGGTCCACAGGAGATGAGGGCTACACCTTC.

The rearrangement joins TRBV6-1 to TRBJ1-4, with D unresolved. The CDR3 consists of 15 residues. Germline loops: CDR1 MNHNS, CDR2 SASEGT. V lost 5 bases, J lost 5 bases, and 15 bases lay in between. In DNA, the CDR3 is TGTGCCAGCAGTCCCAATAGGTCCGGAAATGAAAAACTGTTTTTT. Translation: CASSPNRSGNEKLFF.

This clonotype was picked up many times. This chain connects TRBV28 to TRBJ2-2; D is possibly TRBD1 (5 bases). This CDR3 has 17 residues. The ends were cut back, 1 base at V and 0 bases at J, with 12 bases in the middle. CDR1 is MDHEN, CDR2 SYDVKM, per germline. The CDR3 reads CASSLSSGWPNTGELFF. The CDR3 DNA sequence: TGTGCCAGCAGTTTATCCTCAGGGTGGCCGAACACCGGGGAGCTGTTTTTT.

This clonotype was counted between two and nine times. The chain is built from TRBV20-1 and TRBJ2-1; a weak D match, TRBD2 (5 bases). The CDR3 spans 16 residues. CDR1 is DFQATT, CDR2 SNEGSKA, per germline (reference sequence). Trimming took off 6 bases at V and 0 bases at J, with 18 bases between the two ends. CDR3 DNA: TGCAGTGCCCGAATCCGGCGGGCCGGCTCCTACAATGAGCAGTTCTTC. Protein sequence: CSARIRRAGSYNEQFF.

This clonotype occurred many times. V is TRBV2 and J is TRBJ1-1, with 7 bases aligning to TRBD1. The CDR3 totals 13 residues. Germline-derived CDR1 and CDR2 are SNHLY and FYNNEI. J was trimmed by 2 bases and V by 8 bases; bases with no gene match: 5. The CDR3 nucleotides read TGTGCCAGCGAGGGGGACAGTAACACTGAAGCTTTCTTT. This encodes CASEGDSNTEAFF.

The sample holds many counts of this clonotype. The chain joins TRBV12-3 or TRBV12-4 to TRBJ1-5; tentative D call: TRBD1 (6 bases). V lost 1 base and J 5 bases, leaving 12 bases between the germline ends. The CDR3 runs 15 residues. The CDR3 loop reads CASSLEGGAHQPQHF. The CDR3 region has the DNA TGTGCCAGCAGTTTAGAGGGGGGGGCCCATCAGCCCCAGCATTTT.

This clonotype occurred once. CDR3 in DNA: TGCGCCAGCAGCCATGACGCAAGGACAGGGCGGAGATACGAGCAGTACTTC. It is translated as CASSHDARTGRRYEQYF. The chain carries TRBV4-1 and TRBJ2-7; 8 bases agree with TRBD1. The CDR3 consists of 17 residues. The junction had 14 bases not matched to a gene; V was cut back by 3 bases and J by 4 bases. Germline CDR1 reads MGHRA; CDR2 reads YSYEKL.

This clonotype occurred many times. The V gene is TRBV28, the J gene TRBJ2-7, with 13 nucleotides matching TRBD2. The CDR3 is 19 residues long. The germline CDR1 and CDR2 sequences are MDHEN and SYDVKM. The ends lost 5 bases at V and 1 base at J; junction bases unmatched: 14. Here the CDR3 DNA reads TGTGCCAGCAGTCCCCCCCCGGGACTAGCGGGAACCTATTCCTACGAGCAGTACTTC. Encoded protein: CASSPPPGLAGTYSYEQYF. Drawing the rest from reference TRBV28 and TRBJ2-7, the complete variable domain is DVKVTQSSRYLVKRTGEKVFLECVQDMDHENMFWYRQDPGLGLRLIYFSYDVKMKEKGDIPEGYSVSREKKERFSLILESASTNQTSMYLCASSPPPGLAGTYSYEQYFGPGTRLTVT.

V gene TRBV20-1 combines with J gene TRBJ2-1; D possibly corresponds to TRBD2 (6 bases). The length of the CDR3 is 13 residues. Trimming took off 2 bases at V and 9 bases at J, with 14 bases between the two ends. Germline values: CDR1 DFQATT, CDR2 SNEGSKA (reference sequence). The CDR3 sequence is CSARPVAGFEQFF. The CDR3 nucleotides are TGCAGTGCTAGACCCGTTGCGGGGTTTGAGCAGTTCTTC.